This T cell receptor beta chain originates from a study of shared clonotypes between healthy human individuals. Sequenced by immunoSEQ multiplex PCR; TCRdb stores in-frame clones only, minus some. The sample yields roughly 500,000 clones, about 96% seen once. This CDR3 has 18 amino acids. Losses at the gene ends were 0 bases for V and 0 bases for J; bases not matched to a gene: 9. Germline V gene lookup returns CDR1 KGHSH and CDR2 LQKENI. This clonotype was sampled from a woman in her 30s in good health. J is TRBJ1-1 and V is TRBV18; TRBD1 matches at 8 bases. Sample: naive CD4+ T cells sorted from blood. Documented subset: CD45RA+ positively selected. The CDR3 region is CASSPPGQGGPLNTEAFF. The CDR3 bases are TGTGCCAGCTCACCACCCGGACAGGGAGGGCCCTTGAACACTGAAGCTTTCTTT. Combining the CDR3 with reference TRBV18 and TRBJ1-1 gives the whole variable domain NAGVMQNPRHLVRRRGQEARLRCSPMKGHSHVYWYRQLPEEGLKFMVYLQKENIIDESGMPKERFSAEFPKEGPSILRIQQVVRGDSAAYFCASSPPGQGGPLNTEAFFGQGTRLTVV.